This entry lists 21 T cell receptor beta chains sequenced from one sample in a study of cytomegalovirus exposure and HLA in healthy donors. Primers: 60 Vbeta forward and 13 Jbeta reverse. Only in-frame clones appear in the TCRdb table, and some are missing; sequencing was by immunoSEQ multiplex PCR. There are around 130,000 clones in the sample; 81% occur only once, and less than 2.5% lies in the top ten. Sequenced sample: PBMCs. All receptors derive from a woman between 35 and 50 years old in good health and CMV-seronegative.

The CDR3 DNA reads TGTGCCAGCAAAAGACAGGGGACCAGCAATCAGCCCCAGCATTTT. Residues: CASKRQGTSNQPQHF. This rearrangement joins TRBV19 to TRBJ1-5, with 8 bases lining up with TRBD1. The CDR3 runs to 15 residues. Trimming took 9 bases from V and 1 from J; bases not matched to a gene: 8. The germline CDR1 and CDR2 sequences are LNHDA and SQIVND (reference sequence). The whole variable domain, filled in from reference TRBV19 and TRBJ1-5, reads DGGITQSPKYLFRKEGQNVTLSCEQNLNHDAMYWYRQDPGQGLRLIYYSQIVNDFQKGDIAEGYSVSREKKESFPLTVTSAQKNPTAFYLCASKRQGTSNQPQHFGDGTRLSIL.

The chain is built from TRBV2 and TRBJ2-1; the match to TRBD2 covers 12 bases. The CDR3 totals 15 residues. The V gene's germline CDR1 is SNHLY and CDR2 FYNNEI. V gave up 5 bases and J gave up 6 bases; unmatched junction bases: 5. CDR3: CASSSETSGGNEQFF. CDR3 nucleotides: TGTGCCAGCAGTTCTGAGACTAGCGGGGGCAATGAGCAGTTCTTC.

The V and J genes are TRBV6-5 and TRBJ1-2, with D perhaps TRBD1 (6 bases). Trimming stripped 6 bases from V and 0 bases from J, with 14 bases between. Germline loops: CDR1 MNHEY, CDR2 SVGAGI. The CDR3 runs to 15 residues. CDR3 DNA sequence: TGTGCCAGCAGATTCACTACAGGGACTAACTATGGCTACACCTTC. Protein: CASRFTTGTNYGYTF.

The V gene is TRBV27, the J gene TRBJ2-3; 13 bases fit TRBD2. J gave up 6 bases and V 6 bases, and 3 bases lay outside the gene matches. Per the germline V gene, CDR1 is MNHEY and CDR2 is SMNVEV (reference sequence). The CDR3 extends over 14 amino acids. CDR3 sequence (DNA): TGTGCCAGCAGCCGACTAGCGGGAGGTGATACGCAGTATTTT. It encodes CASSRLAGGDTQYF.

The chain uses TRBV6-5 and TRBJ2-7, with 7 bases identical to TRBD2. The CDR3 loop spans 15 amino acids. Germline trimming cut 6 bases from V and 1 base from J; bases unmatched to any gene: 9. Germline V gives CDR1 MNHEY, CDR2 SVGAGI. CDR3: CASSESGEGSYEQYF. CDR3 DNA: TGTGCCAGCAGCGAGAGCGGGGAGGGATCCTACGAGCAGTACTTC.

The V call is TRBV16, the J call TRBJ2-1; D is unresolved. CDR1 is KGHSY, CDR2 FQNENV, per germline. CDR3 length equals 16 residues. Between the trimmed V and J ends, which lost 2 bases and 0 bases, there was a span of 11 bases. The CDR3, as DNA: TGTGCCAGCAGCCAACAGCGCCTGAGCTCCTACAATGAGCAGTTCTTC. Translation gives CASSQQRLSSYNEQFF. Together with reference TRBV16 and TRBJ2-1, the CDR3 gives the full variable domain: GEEVAQTPKHLVRGEGQKAKLYCAPIKGHSYVFWYQQVLKNEFKFLISFQNENVFDETGMPKERFSAKCLPNSPCSLEIQATKLEDSAVYFCASSQQRLSSYNEQFFGPGTRLTVL.

This chain uses TRBV28 with TRBJ2-4, with D perhaps TRBD2 (5 bases). The V end was cut by 7 bases, the J end by 3 bases, with 16 bases between. CDR1 MDHEN and CDR2 SYDVKM come from the germline V gene. This CDR3 has 15 residues. The CDR3 reads CASTISAGVKNIQYF. The CDR3 nucleotides are TGTGCCAGCACCATCTCAGCCGGGGTCAAAAACATTCAGTACTTC.

The CDR3 here is CASSFPRGLAGGYEQYF. CDR3 DNA sequence: TGTGCCAGCAGCTTTCCCCGGGGGCTAGCGGGAGGGTACGAGCAGTACTTC. The gene calls are TRBV7-9 and TRBJ2-7, with 12 bases identical to TRBD2. Germline CDR1 and CDR2: SEHNR and FQNEAQ (reference sequence). The CDR3 spans 17 residues. With 3 bases clipped from V and 4 bases from J, the junction kept 10 bases outside the gene matches. The whole variable domain, remainder taken from reference TRBV7-9 and TRBJ2-7, is DTGVSQNPRHKITKRGQNVTFRCDPISEHNRLYWYRQTLGQGPEFLTYFQNEAQLEKSRLLSDRFSAERPKGSFSTLEIQRTEQGDSAMYLCASSFPRGLAGGYEQYFGPGTRLTVT.

The gene calls are TRBV28 and TRBJ1-1, with D hard to call. This CDR3 comprises 13 residues. Germline V gene sequence: CDR1 MDHEN, CDR2 SYDVKM. Trimming cost V 1 base and J 11 bases, with 14 bases left between them. This CDR3 is CASSLSGPIVAFF. DNA for the CDR3: TGTGCCAGCAGTTTATCAGGTCCCATCGTGGCTTTCTTT.

The chain joins TRBV30 to TRBJ1-2, with 8 positions matching TRBD1. J gave up 6 bases and V 2 bases, and 11 bases lay outside the gene matches. The CDR3 consists of 15 residues. CDR1 and CDR2 (germline): GTSNPN, SVGIG (reference sequence). CDR3 coding DNA: TGTGCCTGGAGTACACGGTCGACAGGGGTCCATGGCTACACCTTC. This sequence encodes CAWSTRSTGVHGYTF.

This sequence joins TRBV11-2 and TRBJ2-1, with 8 bases lining up with TRBD2. The CDR3 is 16 residues long. V gave up 6 bases and J gave up 5 bases; unmatched junction bases: 12. CDR1 SGHAT and CDR2 FQNNGV come from the germline V gene. This chain's CDR3 is CASRRPPGLDDNEQFF. The CDR3 nucleotides are TGTGCCAGCAGACGCCCGCCGGGACTAGACGACAATGAGCAGTTCTTC.

The chain has TRBV6-5 and TRBJ2-7; a possible D gene is TRBD2 (5 bases). The germline V gene encodes CDR1 MNHEY and CDR2 SVGAGI. V was cut by 8 bases and J by 2 bases, with 16 bases left in between. The CDR3 consists of 14 residues. The CDR3, as DNA: TGTGCCAGCCGGAGGATGGGCGGACCCTACGAGCAGTACTTC. Its protein is CASRRMGGPYEQYF.

This clone was observed a few times. The rearrangement uses TRBV4-3 and TRBJ1-2; D is uncertain. V was shortened by 0 bases and J by 6 bases, with 11 bases between the two germline ends. Germline loops: CDR1 LGHNA, CDR2 YSLEER. This CDR3 is 14 amino acids long. This chain's CDR3 is CASSQDGGIHGYTF. CDR3 bases: TGCGCCAGCAGCCAAGATGGAGGGATCCATGGCTACACCTTC.

The chain carries TRBV20-1 and TRBJ2-1; D gene unclear. The germline gives CDR1 DFQATT, CDR2 SNEGSKA (reference sequence). The CDR3 has 11 residues. Trimming cost V 4 bases and J 7 bases, with 8 bases left between them. CDR3 DNA: TGCAGTGCTATGTTCGGGAATGAGCAGTTCTTC. This gives the protein CSAMFGNEQFF.

The chain joins TRBV7-2 to TRBJ1-1, with D possibly being TRBD1 (5 bases). The CDR3 runs to 14 residues. The ends were cut back, 8 bases at V and 1 base at J, with 14 bases in the middle. Germline CDR1 is SGHTA and CDR2 is FQGNSA. For the CDR3, the DNA is TGTGCCAGCGGATCTAGACAGAGGAACACTGAAGCTTTCTTT. Protein sequence: CASGSRQRNTEAFF.

The chain has TRBV18 and TRBJ1-6; maybe TRBD1 (6 bases). Trimming pared 2 bases from V and 1 base from J, leaving 12 bases between. The V gene's germline CDR1 is KGHSH and CDR2 LQKENI. The CDR3 runs 17 residues. CDR3 bases: TGTGCCAGCTCACCAGTAAGGGACACGTCCTATAATTCACCCCTCCACTTT. Encoded protein: CASSPVRDTSYNSPLHF. Complete variable domain (other parts from reference TRBV18 and TRBJ1-6): NAGVMQNPRHLVRRRGQEARLRCSPMKGHSHVYWYRQLPEEGLKFMVYLQKENIIDESGMPKERFSAEFPKEGPSILRIQQVVRGDSAAYFCASSPVRDTSYNSPLHFGNGTRLTVT.

This clone showed up just once. The chain links TRBV28 to TRBJ1-1, with D hard to call. Trimming took 7 bases from V and 5 from J, leaving 17 bases between them. Germline V CDR1 and CDR2: MDHEN, SYDVKM. This CDR3 comprises 14 residues. The CDR3 DNA sequence: TGTGCCAGCATGGGCCCGCGGGGAGAAACTGAAGCTTTCTTT. Amino acids: CASMGPRGETEAFF. Using reference TRBV28 and TRBJ1-1 for the parts outside the CDR3, the full variable domain is DVKVTQSSRYLVKRTGEKVFLECVQDMDHENMFWYRQDPGLGLRLIYFSYDVKMKEKGDIPEGYSVSREKKERFSLILESASTNQTSMYLCASMGPRGETEAFFGQGTRLTVV.

The sample holds one count of this clone. The chain links TRBV19 to TRBJ2-7; D perhaps matches TRBD1 (5 bases). The CDR3 consists of 15 residues. CDR1 LNHDA and CDR2 SQIVND come from the germline V gene (reference sequence). V lost 6 bases to trimming and J lost 3 bases, with 18 bases between them. CDR3 amino acids: CASRTKGQGIYEQYF. The CDR3, as DNA: TGTGCCAGTAGGACCAAGGGCCAGGGAATCTACGAGCAGTACTTC.

A few counts support this clone. The CDR3 sequence is CASSPMGGDGTEAFF. CDR3 nucleotides: TGCGCCAGCAGCCCCATGGGCGGGGACGGCACTGAAGCTTTCTTT. This chain links TRBV4-1 with TRBJ1-1; TRBD1 might be the D (5 bases). The V gene's germline CDR1 is MGHRA and CDR2 YSYEKL. The V end lost 4 bases, the J end lost 4 bases, and 16 bases lay between the germline ends. This CDR3 comprises 15 residues.

The chain combines TRBV11-2 with TRBJ2-1; 13 positions match TRBD2. The CDR3 is 14 amino acids. V was pared by 4 bases and J by 8 bases, with 2 bases of the junction left unmatched. The germline V gene has CDR1 SGHAT and CDR2 FQNNGV. The CDR3 coding sequence is TGTGCCAGCAGCTCCGGACTAGCGGGAGATGAGCAGTTCTTC. Residues: CASSSGLAGDEQFF.

The genes are TRBV2 and TRBJ1-2, with D uncertain. The CDR3 is 13 amino acids. The V gene's germline CDR1 is SNHLY and CDR2 FYNNEI. The ends were cut back, 0 bases at V and 5 bases at J, with 7 bases in the middle. The CDR3 spells CASSEAWRYGYTF. The CDR3 DNA follows: TGTGCCAGCAGTGAAGCGTGGAGATATGGCTACACCTTC.